Each of the 28 T cell receptor beta chains below was sequenced from the same sample in a study of blood T cells in healthy people across ages. The use of a sample-barcoded 5' primer and a J-beta primer mix characterized a second PCR of roughly 7 to 11 cycles. TCRdb recomputed calls from the 5' RACE reads with MiXCR, one row per CDR3 protein. The sample lists nearly 800,000 distinct CDR3 sequences, around 50% occurring once. The sample consisted of blood. The receptors derive from a man in his forties or fifties in good health.

This clonotype was detected ten times or more. This chain links TRBV7-2 with TRBJ2-7; 7 bases fit TRBD1. CDR1 is SGHTA and CDR2 is FQGNSA in the germline V gene. The CDR3 sequence is 13 residues long. With V trimmed by 5 bases and J by 3 bases, 4 bases remained unmatched. The CDR3 nucleotides read TGTGCCAGCAGCCGGGACAGAGGCTACGAGCAGTACTTC. This sequence encodes CASSRDRGYEQYF.

The chain recombines TRBV4-3 with TRBJ2-2; no clear D. V lost 4 bases to trimming and J lost 7 bases, with 19 bases between them. The V gene's germline CDR1 is LGHNA and CDR2 YSLEER. The CDR3 is 16 residues long. The CDR3: CASSLISPAWVGELFF. CDR3 sequence (DNA): TGCGCCAGCAGCCTGATTTCGCCAGCCTGGGTCGGGGAGCTGTTTTTT.

This clonotype came up a few times. This chain links TRBV27 with TRBJ1-6; D is possibly TRBD1 (6 bases). Germline loops: CDR1 MNHEY, CDR2 SMNVEV (reference sequence). Trimming left V 2 bases short and J 6 bases short, with 11 bases between. The CDR3 runs to 15 residues. The CDR3 protein is CASSLGRGGNSPLHF. CDR3 nucleotide sequence: TGTGCCAGCAGTTTAGGCAGGGGCGGTAATTCACCCCTCCACTTT.

V and J are TRBV13 and TRBJ1-5, with D maybe TRBD1 (5 bases). V was trimmed by 0 bases and J by 4 bases, leaving 10 bases between them. Germline V lookup: CDR1 PRHDT, CDR2 FYEKMQ (reference sequence). The CDR3 contains 15 residues. The CDR3 bases are TGTGCCAGCAGCTTAGGACAGGCGGTGAATCAGCCCCAGCATTTT. As protein: CASSLGQAVNQPQHF.

This sequence joins TRBV20-1 and TRBJ2-4; the match to TRBD2 covers 15 bases. J gave up 3 bases and V 3 bases, and 6 bases lay outside the gene matches. There are 17 residues in the CDR3. Germline V gene lookup returns CDR1 DFQATT and CDR2 SNEGSKA (reference sequence). The CDR3 here is CSASGLAGGFGKNIQYF. The DNA for the CDR3 is TGCAGTGCTAGCGGACTAGCGGGAGGGTTCGGCAAAAACATTCAGTACTTC.

The chain is built from TRBV6-6 and TRBJ1-2, with 8 positions matching TRBD1. CDR1 is MNHNY, CDR2 SVGAGI, per germline (reference sequence). The CDR3 covers 13 residues. Losses at the gene ends were 7 bases for V and 8 bases for J; bases not matched to a gene: 9. In DNA, the CDR3 is TGTGCCAGCACTCCAAATGACAGGGGCGGCTACACCTTC. The encoded protein is CASTPNDRGGYTF.

The chain combines TRBV9 with TRBJ2-5; 12 bases fit TRBD2. J gave up 11 bases and V 3 bases, and 11 bases lay outside the gene matches. The germline CDR1 and CDR2 sequences are SGDLS and YYNGEE. The CDR3 runs to 15 residues. This CDR3 is CASSGASGGADEQYF. The CDR3 coding sequence is TGTGCCAGCAGCGGCGCTAGCGGGGGGGCTGATGAGCAGTACTTC. Complete variable domain (other parts from reference TRBV9 and TRBJ2-5): DSGVTQTPKHLITATGQRVTLRCSPRSGDLSVYWYQQSLDQGLQFLIQYYNGEERAKGNILERFSAQQFPDLHSELNLSSLELGDSALYFCASSGASGGADEQYFGPGTRLLVL.

The genes are TRBV7-2 and TRBJ2-2; 8 bases match TRBD2. The ends lost 7 bases at V and 3 bases at J; junction bases unmatched: 10. Germline V gene lookup returns CDR1 SGHTA and CDR2 FQGNSA. The CDR3 has 16 amino acids. The CDR3 is CASTLGAGAYTGELFF. Written as DNA, the CDR3 is TGTGCCAGCACCCTGGGAGCGGGGGCCTACACCGGGGAGCTGTTTTTT.

The chain joins TRBV2 to TRBJ1-5; D might be TRBD1 (5 bases). CDR3 length: 12 amino acids. Trimming took off 6 bases at V and 7 bases at J, with 10 bases between the two ends. The germline V gene has CDR1 SNHLY and CDR2 FYNNEI. The CDR3 reads CASRWGEQPQHF. CDR3 in DNA: TGTGCCAGCAGATGGGGGGAGCAGCCCCAGCATTTT.

The chain carries TRBV6-2 or TRBV6-3 and TRBJ2-1, with TRBD2 matching 7 bases. The CDR3 consists of 15 residues. V gave up 2 bases and J gave up 5 bases; unmatched junction bases: 6. The V gene's germline CDR1 is MNHEY and CDR2 SVGEGT. The CDR3 sequence: CASSYAGVPHNEQFF. The CDR3 DNA reads as TGTGCCAGCAGTTACGCGGGGGTCCCCCACAATGAGCAGTTCTTC.

CDR3 nucleotides: TGCAGCGCCCGCCGGACGGGGGCCGGCACAGATACGCAGTATTTT. This sequence encodes CSARRTGAGTDTQYF. This rearrangement joins TRBV29-1 to TRBJ2-3; the D call may be TRBD1 or TRBD2 (6 bases each). The CDR3 runs 15 residues. V lost 7 bases to trimming and J lost 1 base, with 18 bases between them. CDR1 and CDR2 from the germline V gene are SQVTM and ANQGSEA.

This chain connects TRBV20-1 to TRBJ2-1; D gene unclear. The end of the DNA fits TRBJ2-7 better, so the J call may be wrong. The CDR3 is made up of 14 amino acids. Germline loops: CDR1 DFQATT, CDR2 SNEGSKA (reference sequence). Here the CDR3 reads CSASGQVFYNEQYF. CDR3 sequence (DNA): TGCAGTGCTAGTGGGCAGGTATTTTACAATGAGCAGTACTTC.

The genes are TRBV3-1 and TRBJ2-3; 7 positions match TRBD2. CDR1 and CDR2 (germline): LGHDT, YNNKEL (reference sequence). CDR3 length: 16 amino acids. V was pared by 1 base and J by 4 bases, with 8 bases of the junction left unmatched. The CDR3 DNA sequence: TGTGCCAGCAGCCAAGTAAGAGCGGGATCGCCAGATACGCAGTATTTT. This translates into CASSQVRAGSPDTQYF.

The CDR3 DNA reads TGCGCCAGCAGCTTATACACTAGCGGGGTCTACGAGCAGTACTTC. Amino acid sequence: CASSLYTSGVYEQYF. This sequence joins TRBV4-3 and TRBJ2-7; 10 positions agree with TRBD2. V lost 5 bases, J lost 3 bases, and 7 bases stayed unmatched. Germline V lookup: CDR1 LGHNA, CDR2 YSLEER. This CDR3 region has 15 residues.

The genes are TRBV7-6 and TRBJ2-7; perhaps TRBD1 as D (8 bases). V was clipped by 5 bases and J by 6 bases, with 26 bases between them. This CDR3 has 17 residues. The germline CDR1 and CDR2 sequences are SGHVS and FNYEAQ. CDR3 protein: CASSPSGQGAGLREQYF. CDR3 nucleotide sequence: TGTGCCAGCAGCCCTAGCGGACAGGGAGCGGGTCTCCGCGAGCAGTACTTC.

This clonotype was observed a handful of times. The chain recombines TRBV12-5 with TRBJ2-3; D remains unclear. Germline CDR1 and CDR2: LGHNT and FRNRAP. The CDR3 contains 12 residues. Trimming stripped 6 bases from V and 3 bases from J, with 7 bases between. The CDR3: CASGTRTDTQYF. The CDR3 coding sequence is TGTGCTAGTGGGACGAGAACAGATACGCAGTATTTT.

This rearrangement joins TRBV3-1 to TRBJ2-5; D unclear. Gene TRBJ2-7 matches the end of the DNA better, so the J call may be wrong. This CDR3 has 12 residues. CDR1 is LGHDT, CDR2 YNNKEL, per germline (reference sequence). The CDR3 is CASSQARREQYF. Here the CDR3 DNA reads TGTGCCAGCAGCCAAGCTAGGCGCGAGCAGTACTTC.

This clonotype appeared once. The V and J genes are TRBV28 and TRBJ1-2; the D gene is possibly TRBD1 (6 bases). This CDR3 contains 17 residues. Between the trimmed V and J ends, which lost 2 bases and 4 bases, there was a span of 20 bases. Germline-derived CDR1 and CDR2 are MDHEN and SYDVKM. This CDR3 is CASSLTIEGPGVYGYTF. In DNA form, the CDR3 reads TGTGCCAGCAGTTTAACTATCGAGGGCCCAGGGGTCTATGGCTACACCTTC.

The table lists this clonotype with a count of one. The genes are TRBV4-3 and TRBJ2-7, with 8 nucleotides matching TRBD2. Germline V gene lookup returns CDR1 LGHNA and CDR2 YSLEER. The CDR3 is 15 amino acids. Trimming took 0 bases from V and 9 from J; bases not matched to a gene: 10. CDR3 nucleotides: TGCGCCAGCAGCCAAGATCCGAGCGGGAGCTGCGGGCAGTACTTC. It is translated as CASSQDPSGSCGQYF.

The rearrangement uses TRBV4-2 and TRBJ2-3, with D possibly matching TRBD2 (5 bases). With 0 bases removed from V and 4 bases from J, the gap between germline ends came to 11 bases. The V gene's germline CDR1 is LGHNA and CDR2 YNFKEQ. This CDR3 contains 15 residues. The CDR3 nucleotides are TGTGCCAGCAGCCAAGAGGGCGAGGGAGCAGATACGCAGTATTTT. It encodes CASSQEGEGADTQYF.

This chain uses TRBV29-1 with TRBJ1-1; TRBD1 aligns across 7 bases. Germline assignment: CDR1 SQVTM and CDR2 ANQGSEA. The CDR3 contains 12 residues. V was clipped by 3 bases and J by 4 bases; unmatched bases: 2. CDR3 sequence: CSVETGSTEAFF. CDR3 nucleotides: TGCAGCGTTGAGACAGGGAGCACTGAAGCTTTCTTT.

This clonotype was observed a handful of times. The V call is TRBV5-1, the J call TRBJ2-4, with TRBD2 as a possible D gene (5 bases). The J call could be wrong; TRBJ2-7 is a better fit for the DNA end. The length of the CDR3 is 14 residues. Germline lookup yields CDR1 SGHRS and CDR2 YFSETQ. CDR3 in amino acids: CASSLGLDISEQYF. In nucleotides, the CDR3 is TGCGCCAGCAGCTTAGGACTCGATATCAGCGAGCAGTACTTC.

The rearrangement uses TRBV21-1 and TRBJ1-1; the table's TRBD1 call for D was not verified on the DNA. TRBV21-1 constitutes a pseudogene. The CDR3 contains 15 residues. The CDR3 sequence is CASSSRGQRNTEAFF. CDR3 sequence (DNA): TGTGCCAGCAGCTCTCGAGGACAGAGGAACACTGAAGCTTTCTTT.

The V gene is TRBV20-1, the J gene TRBJ2-3; D might be TRBD1 or TRBD2, each matching 5 bases. This CDR3 comprises 15 residues. The germline V gene encodes CDR1 DFQATT and CDR2 SNEGSKA (reference sequence). The V and J ends lost 5 bases and 4 bases respectively, with 19 bases between them. The CDR3: CSASSGTPGADTQYF. Written as DNA, the CDR3 is TGCAGTGCTTCTTCCGGGACCCCAGGCGCAGATACGCAGTATTTT.

This chain uses TRBV5-6 with TRBJ2-7; no clear D gene. The CDR3 is 17 residues long. The germline gives CDR1 SGHDT, CDR2 YYEEEE. The V gene lost 3 bases and the J gene lost 0 bases, with 19 bases spanning the gap. For the CDR3, the DNA is TGTGCCAGCAGCTGGCGGATTCCCAGTTTCCACTCCTACGAGCAGTACTTC. As protein: CASSWRIPSFHSYEQYF.

This clonotype was counted many times. For the CDR3, the DNA is TGTGCCAGCAGCTCCGGACCTTACAATGAGCAGTTCTTC. It specifies CASSSGPYNEQFF. V gene TRBV28 combines with J gene TRBJ2-1; D is uncertain. This CDR3 is 13 amino acids long. Trimming pared 6 bases from V and 4 bases from J, leaving 10 bases between. In germline, CDR1 is MDHEN, CDR2 SYDVKM.

The chain couples TRBV24-1 to TRBJ2-1; 9 nucleotides match TRBD2. The ends lost 3 bases at V and 4 bases at J; junction bases unmatched: 12. CDR3 size: 18 residues. Germline values: CDR1 KGHDR, CDR2 SFDVKD. The CDR3 protein is CATSDGVAGGSLYNEQFF. The DNA of the CDR3 is TGTGCCACCAGTGATGGGGTGGCGGGAGGGTCTCTATACAATGAGCAGTTCTTC.

The gene calls are TRBV25-1 and TRBJ1-1; 11 nucleotides line up with TRBD1. In germline, CDR1 is MGHDK, CDR2 SYGVNS. Trimming cost V 4 bases and J 6 bases; bases outside gene matches: 7. This CDR3 has 15 residues. CDR3 sequence: CASSGDGQGAAEAFF. DNA of the CDR3: TGTGCCAGCAGTGGGGACGGACAGGGGGCGGCTGAAGCTTTCTTT.